The 14 T cell receptor beta chains given below trace back to one sample, sequenced in a study of OX40 agonist ivuxolimab in advanced cancers. Data came from immunoSEQ multiplex PCR; TCRdb stores just in-frame clones and leaves some out. The table has some 89,000 clones, around 84% seen once. Source: CD4+ or CD8+ T cells sorted from blood, taken in a trial of the OX40 agonist ivuxolimab. Receptors originate from an adult with an advanced solid tumor such as melanoma, head and neck, liver or kidney cancer.

This chain's CDR3 is CASRDWRQGLSYEQYF. DNA for the CDR3: TGTGCCAGCAGGGATTGGCGGCAGGGGCTCTCCTACGAGCAGTACTTC. The rearrangement links TRBV5-6 to TRBJ2-7, with a possible D match to TRBD1 (6 bases). The CDR3 totals 16 residues. Trimming shortened V by 5 bases and J by 0 bases, and 18 bases separated the two germline ends. Germline lookup yields CDR1 SGHDT and CDR2 YYEEEE.

The CDR3 protein is CASSLQGNNSPLHF. DNA for the CDR3: TGTGCCAGCAGTTTACAGGGGAATAATTCACCCCTCCACTTT. The chain is built from TRBV28 and TRBJ1-6, with D perhaps TRBD1 (6 bases). Germline lookup yields CDR1 MDHEN and CDR2 SYDVKM. Trimming removed 2 bases at V and 5 bases at J, with 7 bases between. This CDR3 has 14 amino acids.

V and J are TRBV5-1 and TRBJ2-3, with D uncertain. This CDR3 is 14 amino acids long. CDR1 is SGHRS and CDR2 is YFSETQ in the germline V gene. The V end was cut by 0 bases, the J end by 5 bases, with 10 bases between. The DNA of the CDR3 is TGCGCCAGCAGCTTGGGCCAGGCTGAAGATACGCAGTATTTT. Protein product: CASSLGQAEDTQYF.

The V call is TRBV7-8, the J call TRBJ2-7, with D possibly TRBD1 on 6 matching bases. V lost 4 bases, J lost 2 bases, and 18 bases lay in between. CDR1 is SGHVS and CDR2 is FQNEAQ in the germline V gene. The CDR3 is 16 residues long. The CDR3 DNA reads TGTGCCAGCAGCTCCAGGACAGCCCTCGGAGCCTACGAGCAGTACTTC. Its protein product is CASSSRTALGAYEQYF.

The rearrangement joins TRBV18 to TRBJ1-3; D may be TRBD1 (6 bases). The germline CDR1 and CDR2 sequences are KGHSH and LQKENI. V lost 3 bases to trimming and J lost 0 bases, with 12 bases between them. The CDR3 consists of 16 residues. The DNA for the CDR3 is TGTGCCAGCTCACCGGGGGCCGGGAGCTCTGGAAACACCATATATTTT. Encoded protein: CASSPGAGSSGNTIYF.

CDR3 residues: CASTGSIHSPLHF. In DNA form, the CDR3 reads TGTGCCAGCACGGGGTCTATTCATTCACCCCTCCACTTT. This sequence joins TRBV7-2 and TRBJ1-6, with no clear D. The CDR3 is made up of 13 amino acids. CDR1 is SGHTA and CDR2 is FQGNSA in the germline V gene. The V end lost 7 bases, the J end lost 8 bases, and 12 bases lay between the germline ends. Complete variable domain (other parts from reference TRBV7-2 and TRBJ1-6): GAGVSQSPSNKVTEKGKDVELRCDPISGHTALYWYRQSLGQGLEFLIYFQGNSAPDKSGLPSDRFSAERTGGSVSTLTIQRTQQEDSAVYLCASTGSIHSPLHFGNGTRLTVT.

This clone was counted only a few times. V gene TRBV28 combines with J gene TRBJ1-5; D is perhaps TRBD1 (5 bases). The V gene lost 6 bases and the J gene lost 5 bases, with 11 bases spanning the gap. This CDR3 region has 13 residues. Germline V gene lookup returns CDR1 MDHEN and CDR2 SYDVKM. The CDR3 here is CASRTDSYQPQHF. CDR3 nucleotides: TGTGCCAGCAGAACTGACAGCTATCAGCCCCAGCATTTT.

This clone was counted only a few times. The V gene is TRBV28, the J gene TRBJ2-1; D possibly matches TRBD1 or TRBD2 (6 bases each). The CDR3 totals 14 residues. Deletions cut 5 bases from V and 0 bases from J, with 8 bases between. The germline V gene has CDR1 MDHEN and CDR2 SYDVKM. CDR3 DNA: TGTGCCAGCAGTGGAGGGGGCTCCTACAATGAGCAGTTCTTC. As protein: CASSGGGSYNEQFF.

CDR3: CASSVEPMNTGELFF. CDR3 in DNA: TGTGCCAGCAGCGTAGAACCGATGAACACCGGGGAGCTGTTTTTT. The chain couples TRBV9 to TRBJ2-2; D gene unclear. V was clipped by 0 bases and J by 1 base, with 7 bases between them. The CDR3 is 15 amino acids. Germline CDR1 is SGDLS and CDR2 is YYNGEE.

This clone was detected once. J is TRBJ2-7 and V is TRBV7-2; 7 bases are shared with TRBD1. The V gene end was trimmed by 5 bases and the J gene end by 3 bases; junction bases not matched to a gene: 10. The germline V gene has CDR1 SGHTA and CDR2 FQGNSA. This CDR3 is built from 15 residues. The CDR3 here is CASSPPGTAFYEQYF. The CDR3 coding sequence is TGTGCCAGCAGCCCCCCGGGGACAGCTTTCTACGAGCAGTACTTC.

The chain employs TRBV19 and TRBJ2-1, with 9 bases fitting TRBD1. The J segment lost 0 bases and the V segment lost 6 bases, leaving 3 bases of the junction unmatched. In germline, CDR1 is LNHDA, CDR2 SQIVND (reference sequence). The CDR3 has 15 amino acids. The CDR3 nucleotides are TGTGCCAGTAGCACGACAGGGGGCTCCTACAATGAGCAGTTCTTC. Its protein product is CASSTTGGSYNEQFF.

V gene TRBV5-4 combines with J gene TRBJ1-6; D unclear. The CDR3 covers 14 residues. Trimming cost V 0 bases and J 7 bases, with 8 bases left between them. CDR1 and CDR2 from the germline V gene are SGHNT and YYREEE (reference sequence). CDR3 DNA sequence: TGTGCCAGCAGCTTGGTGGCCGAGAATTCACCCCTCCACTTT. This gives the protein CASSLVAENSPLHF. The variable domain in full, with the rest retrieved from reference TRBV5-4 and TRBJ1-6, is ETGVTQSPTHLIKTRGQQVTLRCSSQSGHNTVSWYQQALGQGPQFIFQYYREEENGRGNFPPRFSGLQFPNYSSELNVNALELDDSALYLCASSLVAENSPLHFGNGTRLTVT.

The chain is built from TRBV27 and TRBJ2-3; D not resolved. V was trimmed by 5 bases and J by 2 bases, leaving 8 bases between them. The CDR3 consists of 13 residues. Germline V gene sequence: CDR1 MNHEY, CDR2 SMNVEV (reference sequence). The CDR3 sequence is CASSPSFTDTQYF. DNA of the CDR3: TGTGCCAGCAGTCCATCATTCACAGATACGCAGTATTTT.

V gene TRBV30 combines with J gene TRBJ2-1, with 13 bases fitting TRBD2. V lost 1 base and J lost 8; bases outside the gene matches: 5. CDR1 is GTSNPN and CDR2 is SVGIG in the germline V gene (reference sequence). The CDR3 contains 15 residues. The CDR3 DNA reads TGTGCCTGGAGTGGGGGACTAGCGGGGTTGGATGAGCAGTTCTTC. Translating gives CAWSGGLAGLDEQFF.